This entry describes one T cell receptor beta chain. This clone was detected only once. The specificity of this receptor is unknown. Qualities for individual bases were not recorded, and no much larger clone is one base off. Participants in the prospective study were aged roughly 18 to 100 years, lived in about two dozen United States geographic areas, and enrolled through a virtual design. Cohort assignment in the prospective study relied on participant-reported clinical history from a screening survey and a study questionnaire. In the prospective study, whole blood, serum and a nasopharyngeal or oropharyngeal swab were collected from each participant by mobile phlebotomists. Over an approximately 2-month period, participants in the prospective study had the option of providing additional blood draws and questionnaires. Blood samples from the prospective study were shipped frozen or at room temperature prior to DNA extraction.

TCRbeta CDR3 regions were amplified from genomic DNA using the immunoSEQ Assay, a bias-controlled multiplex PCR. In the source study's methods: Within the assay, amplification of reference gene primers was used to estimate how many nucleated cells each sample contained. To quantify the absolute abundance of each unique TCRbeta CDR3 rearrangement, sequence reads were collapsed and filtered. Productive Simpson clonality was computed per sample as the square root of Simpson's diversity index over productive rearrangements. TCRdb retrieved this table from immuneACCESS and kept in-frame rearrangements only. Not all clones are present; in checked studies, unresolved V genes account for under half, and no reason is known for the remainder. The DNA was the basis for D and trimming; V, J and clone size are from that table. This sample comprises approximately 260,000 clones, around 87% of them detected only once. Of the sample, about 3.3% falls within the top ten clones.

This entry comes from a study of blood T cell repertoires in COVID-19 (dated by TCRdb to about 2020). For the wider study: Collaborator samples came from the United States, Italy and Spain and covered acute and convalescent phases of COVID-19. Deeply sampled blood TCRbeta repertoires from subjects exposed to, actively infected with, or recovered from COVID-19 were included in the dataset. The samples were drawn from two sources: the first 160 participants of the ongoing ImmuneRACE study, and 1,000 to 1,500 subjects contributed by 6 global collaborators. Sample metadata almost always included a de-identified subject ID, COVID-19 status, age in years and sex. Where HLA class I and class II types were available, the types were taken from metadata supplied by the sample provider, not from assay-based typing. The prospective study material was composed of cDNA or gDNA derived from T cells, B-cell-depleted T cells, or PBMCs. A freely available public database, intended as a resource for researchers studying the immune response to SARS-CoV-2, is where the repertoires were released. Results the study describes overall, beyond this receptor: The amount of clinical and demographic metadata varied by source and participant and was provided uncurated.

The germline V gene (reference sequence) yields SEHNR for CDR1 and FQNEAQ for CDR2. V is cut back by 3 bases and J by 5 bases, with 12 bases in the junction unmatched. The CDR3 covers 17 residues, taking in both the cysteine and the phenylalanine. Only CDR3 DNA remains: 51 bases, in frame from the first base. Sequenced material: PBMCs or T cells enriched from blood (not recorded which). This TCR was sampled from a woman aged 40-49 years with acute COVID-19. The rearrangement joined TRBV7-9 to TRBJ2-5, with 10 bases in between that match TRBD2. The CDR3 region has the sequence CASSFGSASGSSETQYF. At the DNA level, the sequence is TGTGCCAGCAGCTTCGGGTCGGCTAGCGGGAGTTCGGAGACCCAGTACTTC. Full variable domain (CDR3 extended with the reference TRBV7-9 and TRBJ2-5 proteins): DTGVSQNPRHKITKRGQNVTFRCDPISEHNRLYWYRQTLGQGPEFLTYFQNEAQLEKSRLLSDRFSAERPKGSFSTLEIQRTEQGDSAMYLCASSFGSASGSSETQYFGPGTRLLVL.